Listed below are T cell receptor beta chains from one sample, sequenced in a study of CD4 T cells in relation to SARS-CoV-2 and coronaviruses. The protocol was immunoSEQ multiplex PCR, while the TCRdb copy is restricted to in-frame clones and leaves out a portion. The sample holds 25,000 to 30,000 clones, 74% seen once. Antigens for these TCRs are unknown. Sequencing was carried out using CD4+ T cells from PBMCs, cultured in vitro. The receptors originated from a human donor in good health. Each CDR3 is given without its conserved first and last residue. The size of a clone is reported for some rows only, either as once, few or many, or as a class for expanded clones.

v_call,clone_size,j_call,cdr3_aa
TRBV2,NA,TRBJ1-1,ASSVRGNTEAF
TRBV11-3,NA,TRBJ1-5,ASSLAVGVSNQPQH
TRBV27,NA,TRBJ2-4,ASSLDPFTNIQY
TRBV29-1,NA,TRBJ2-3,SAIPPRTDTQY
TRBV7-2,NA,TRBJ2-7,ASSGDPGLAYEQY
TRBV9,once,TRBJ2-1,AKGTSGTSSYNEQF
TRBV7-2,once,TRBJ2-7,ASSSARAGTLPYEQY
TRBV7-9,NA,TRBJ1-2,ASSLDRGLSYGYT
TRBV9,NA,TRBJ2-3,ASSAGHPDTQY
TRBV18,NA,TRBJ2-3,ASSSSRATDTQY
TRBV4-2,NA,TRBJ1-2,ASSEVGGHYGYT
TRBV20-1,medium-sized,TRBJ1-4,SAREYEKLF
TRBV6-6,NA,TRBJ1-6,ASSKIRGRTNSPLH
TRBV5-6,NA,TRBJ1-6,ASSLDGTGYGSPLH
TRBV12-3/TRBV12-4,NA,TRBJ2-2,ASRGSRTGELF
TRBV10-2,few,TRBJ1-3,ASSESPGGSGNTIY
TRBV7-7,NA,TRBJ2-1,ASSSAGPHTQQF
TRBV5-1,NA,TRBJ2-7,ASSLEGHSYEQY
TRBV7-9,once,TRBJ1-6,ASSAPGIQSSPLH
TRBV19,few,TRBJ2-7,ASSSHTQTASYEQY
TRBV3-1/TRBV3-2,NA,TRBJ2-7,ASSPQGGEQY
TRBV11-2,NA,TRBJ2-7,ASSPNTDRIYEQY
TRBV5-4,NA,TRBJ1-1,ASSLVGLTYTEAF
TRBV3-1/TRBV3-2,NA,TRBJ1-3,ASSQVSSGNTIY
TRBV25-1,NA,TRBJ1-2,ASSGGYHGYT
TRBV24-1,once,TRBJ1-1,ATSDSRNTEAF
TRBV5-1,NA,TRBJ2-3,ASSQQGALTDTQY
TRBV11-2,NA,TRBJ2-5,ASSLEERETQY
TRBV2,NA,TRBJ1-1,ASSRRGLNTEAF
TRBV6-5,NA,TRBJ2-7,ASSYSIAAYEQY
TRBV3-1/TRBV3-2,NA,TRBJ1-2,ASSQGQGRGYGYT
TRBV9,NA,TRBJ2-5,ASSVVRIAGAGGQETQY
TRBV5-8,NA,TRBJ1-5,ASSLASGGTQPQH
TRBV7-2,once,TRBJ2-7,ASSERGGSASGRTNEQY
TRBV5-8,NA,TRBJ2-1,ASSLRHGQGQF
TRBV5-4,NA,TRBJ2-7,ASSPNRGLAGSYEQY
TRBV30,NA,TRBJ2-7,AWSPGQGIVYEQY